What follows are 23 T cell receptor beta chains derived from one specimen sequenced in a study of T-cell reconstitution after alpha-beta-depleted transplantation in children. Unique molecular identifiers tagged the TCRbeta library. Using its own MiXCR run on the PCR reads, TCRdb lists one record per CDR3 protein. The table has a few hundred thousand distinct CDR3 sequences, approximately 10% seen once; the top ten hold around 2.5%. The sequences come from PBMCs from the stem cell graft donor, collected from the stem cell graft. The receptors were sampled from a human donor who donated a stem cell graft to a child with acute lymphoblastic leukemia.

V and J are TRBV25-1 and TRBJ2-7, with TRBD2 matching 9 bases. V lost 7 bases and J lost 3; bases outside the gene matches: 4. Per the germline V gene, CDR1 is MGHDK and CDR2 is SYGVNS. The CDR3 totals 13 residues. In DNA form, the CDR3 reads TGTGCCAGCACAGCGGGAGGATACTACGAGCAGTACTTC. This encodes CASTAGGYYEQYF.

This clonotype was observed many times. The chain has TRBV4-3 and TRBJ2-5, with D tentatively TRBD2 (5 bases). The CDR3 runs to 15 residues. Trimming cost V 1 base and J 0 bases, with 9 bases left between them. Germline CDR1 and CDR2: LGHNA and YSLEER. CDR3 sequence reads: CASSQATTYQETQYF. The CDR3 coding sequence is TGCGCCAGCAGCCAAGCGACTACGTACCAAGAGACCCAGTACTTC.

The chain joins TRBV4-3 to TRBJ1-6, with D unclear. Germline V gene data show CDR1 as LGHNA and CDR2 as YSLEER. V was trimmed by 3 bases and J by 10 bases, leaving 13 bases between them. This CDR3 contains 14 residues. CDR3 nucleotides: TGCGCCAGCAGCCAGGGATTAGGGATGTCACCCCTCCACTTT. Protein: CASSQGLGMSPLHF.

The chain links TRBV2 to TRBJ2-1; 9 bases align to TRBD2. Looked up from germline, CDR1 is SNHLY and CDR2 is FYNNEI. The CDR3 length is 16 residues. Losses at the gene ends were 2 bases for V and 7 bases for J; bases not matched to a gene: 9. The CDR3 region is CASSEILAGGNNEQFF. The CDR3 region has the DNA TGTGCCAGCAGTGAAATTCTGGCGGGAGGGAATAATGAGCAGTTCTTC.

This clonotype came up a few times. Here the CDR3 reads CASSQDGGGAKNIQYF. The CDR3 DNA reads TGCGCCAGCAGCCAAGACGGCGGGGGAGCCAAAAACATTCAGTACTTC. This sequence joins TRBV4-1 and TRBJ2-4; 7 bases are a match to TRBD2. V lost 0 bases, J lost 0 bases, and 2 bases stayed unmatched. The CDR3 sequence is 16 residues long. The germline V gene encodes CDR1 MGHRA and CDR2 YSYEKL.

In its sample, this clonotype was seen a few times. The V and J genes are TRBV6-5 and TRBJ2-2, with 12 bases aligning to TRBD2. In germline, CDR1 is MNHEY, CDR2 SVGAGI. This CDR3 comprises 18 residues. Germline trimming cut 2 bases from V and 2 bases from J; bases unmatched to any gene: 6. CDR3 in amino acids: CASSYDTSGRTNTGELFF. CDR3 DNA sequence: TGTGCCAGCAGTTACGACACTAGCGGGAGGACTAACACCGGGGAGCTGTTTTTT.

The chain couples TRBV10-3 to TRBJ2-7; tentative D call: TRBD1 (5 bases). Germline values: CDR1 ENHRY, CDR2 SYGVKD. This CDR3 has 12 amino acids. V lost 3 bases and J 3 bases, leaving 6 bases between the germline ends. The CDR3 DNA reads TGTGCCATCAGTGACAGGGTCTACGAGCAGTACTTC. Translated, it gives CAISDRVYEQYF.

This chain connects TRBV27 to TRBJ2-1; 7 bases map to TRBD2. This CDR3 is built from 14 residues. Losses at the gene ends were 9 bases for V and 3 bases for J; bases not matched to a gene: 8. Germline V gives CDR1 MNHEY, CDR2 SMNVEV (reference sequence). The DNA of the CDR3 is TGTGCCAGTCGGGAGCGGGACCTCTACAATGAGCAGTTCTTC. It specifies CASRERDLYNEQFF.

V gene TRBV20-1 combines with J gene TRBJ2-3; D might be TRBD1 (5 bases). From germline, CDR1 is DFQATT and CDR2 SNEGSKA (reference sequence). Trimming left V 5 bases short and J 2 bases short, with 17 bases between. CDR3 size: 15 residues. Here the CDR3 DNA reads TGCAGTGCTCAAAACAGGCTCATACACACAGATACGCAGTATTTT. Residues: CSAQNRLIHTDTQYF.

This clonotype showed up just a few times. This rearrangement joins TRBV10-3 to TRBJ2-2; 11 positions agree with TRBD2. The CDR3 has 15 amino acids. The trim removed 5 bases at V and 2 bases at J, leaving 1 base unmatched. The germline CDR1 and CDR2 sequences are ENHRY and SYGVKD. The CDR3 nucleotides are TGTGCCATCAGTACTAGCGGGGGAAACACCGGGGAGCTGTTTTTT. Its protein product is CAISTSGGNTGELFF.

Only a few counts were recorded for this clonotype. The chain combines TRBV7-2 with TRBJ2-7; 8 bases fit TRBD1. This CDR3 is built from 14 residues. The V segment lost 4 bases and the J segment 7 bases; nucleotides outside the gene matches: 9. Germline V gives CDR1 SGHTA, CDR2 FQGNSA. The CDR3 loop reads CASSSSGQAREQYF. DNA of the CDR3: TGTGCCAGCAGCTCCTCGGGACAGGCAAGGGAGCAGTACTTC.

This clonotype was seen repeatedly, ten times or more. This chain joins TRBV12-3 or TRBV12-4 and TRBJ1-5; D call uncertain. The CDR3 covers 15 residues. V was pared by 3 bases and J by 4 bases, with 13 bases between. CDR3 region: CASSLGRRWNQPQHF. CDR3 nucleotide sequence: TGTGCCAGCAGTTTGGGTCGGAGGTGGAATCAGCCCCAGCATTTT.

In its sample, this clonotype was seen a few times. The genes are TRBV5-5 and TRBJ2-4; D tentatively fits TRBD1 or TRBD2 (6 bases each). The germline V and J ends were trimmed by 4 bases and 7 bases, with 24 bases remaining between them. In germline, CDR1 is SGHKS, CDR2 YYEKEE (reference sequence). The CDR3 has 17 residues. The chain's CDR3 is CASSTPGYRRGENIQYF. The CDR3 nucleotides read TGTGCCAGCAGCACCCCAGGATATAGGAGGGGGGAGAACATTCAGTACTTC.

V and J are TRBV2 and TRBJ2-7; D may match TRBD1 or TRBD2 (6 bases each). The length of the CDR3 is 16 residues. Germline V gene sequence: CDR1 SNHLY, CDR2 FYNNEI. The V end was cut by 1 base, the J end by 3 bases, with 16 bases between. The CDR3 region has the DNA TGTGCCAGCAGTGAAGGGGGGCATCTAGCGCGCTACGAGCAGTACTTC. This codes for CASSEGGHLARYEQYF.

This clonotype has just a few counts. This rearrangement joins TRBV4-3 to TRBJ2-7; D is perhaps TRBD2 (5 bases). V dropped 0 bases and J dropped 4 bases, with 16 bases sitting between them. This CDR3 region has 16 residues. CDR1 and CDR2 (germline): LGHNA, YSLEER. CDR3 DNA: TGCGCCAGCAGCCAAGATTACGGGGAAGGGTCTTACGAGCAGTACTTC. Residues: CASSQDYGEGSYEQYF.

A word on this clonotype: One junction end does not reproduce the germline sequence, and a read error may be involved. The V gene is TRBV20-1, the J gene TRBJ2-7; 9 bases line up with TRBD2. Germline V CDR1 and CDR2: DFQATT, SNEGSKA (reference sequence). The CDR3 extends over 13 amino acids. The CDR3 DNA follows: TGCGGTGCAATAGCGGGGGATTCCTACGAGCAGTACTTC. Translated: CGAIAGDSYEQYF.

This clonotype was picked up a small number of times. The chain couples TRBV28 to TRBJ1-5; a possible D gene is TRBD1 (5 bases). This CDR3 has 15 amino acids. V was trimmed by 5 bases and J by 6 bases, leaving 17 bases between them. Per the germline V gene, CDR1 is MDHEN and CDR2 is SYDVKM. The CDR3: CASSPQGGGGQPQHF. CDR3 DNA sequence: TGTGCCAGCAGTCCTCAGGGTGGGGGAGGTCAGCCCCAGCATTTT.

This clonotype was observed a few times. This rearrangement joins TRBV27 to TRBJ2-1, with D perhaps matching TRBD2 (5 bases). V was trimmed by 3 bases and J by 2 bases, leaving 20 bases between them. This CDR3 spans 18 amino acids. Germline V lookup: CDR1 MNHEY, CDR2 SMNVEV (reference sequence). CDR3 nucleotides: TGTGCCAGCAGTTTCGCATCTCGCGGGTTCTCCCCCTACAATGAGCAGTTCTTC. As protein: CASSFASRGFSPYNEQFF.

This clonotype turned up a few times. The chain employs TRBV7-3 and TRBJ2-2; D is uncertain. The CDR3 runs 14 residues. Germline V lookup: CDR1 SGHTA, CDR2 FQGTGA. The V and J ends lost 5 bases and 0 bases respectively, with 7 bases between them. The DNA of the CDR3 is TGTGCCAGCAGCCGCGCCTCGAACACCGGGGAGCTGTTTTTT. Protein sequence: CASSRASNTGELFF. Based on the CDR3 plus reference TRBV7-3 and TRBJ2-2, the full variable domain is GAGVSQTPSNKVTEKGKYVELRCDPISGHTALYWYRQSLGQGPEFLIYFQGTGAADDSGLPNDRFFAVRPEGSVSTLKIQRTERGDSAVYLCASSRASNTGELFFGEGSRLTVL.

This clonotype was recorded a few times. This chain links TRBV7-8 with TRBJ2-1; 7 bases match TRBD2. CDR3 length: 17 residues. Per the germline V gene, CDR1 is SGHVS and CDR2 is FQNEAQ. Trimming cost V 5 bases and J 6 bases; bases outside gene matches: 16. The DNA of the CDR3 is TGTGCCAGCAGCCCGACCAGAGGGGCGGGAGCCCCCAATGAGCAGTTCTTC. It codes for CASSPTRGAGAPNEQFF.

This clonotype has more than one count but fewer than ten. The rearrangement uses TRBV27 and TRBJ2-2; 7 bases line up with TRBD2. J lost 7 bases, V lost 3 bases, and 8 bases had no gene match. This CDR3 has 15 residues. Germline V CDR1 and CDR2: MNHEY, SMNVEV (reference sequence). The CDR3 reads CASSFPGRTGGELFF. Here the CDR3 DNA reads TGTGCCAGCAGTTTCCCCGGGAGGACGGGCGGGGAGCTGTTTTTT.

Note on this clonotype: Possible read error: a much larger clone is one base away. The V call is TRBV12-3 or TRBV12-4, the J call TRBJ1-1; 10 nucleotides match TRBD1. This CDR3 region has 13 residues. The ends lost 1 base at V and 11 bases at J; junction bases unmatched: 4. This chain's CDR3 is CASSLGQGAFAFF. CDR3 bases: TGTGCCAGCAGTTTAGGACAGGGGGCATTTGCTTTCTTT.

The V gene is TRBV6-5, the J gene TRBJ2-7; 12 bases are shared with TRBD2. Germline CDR1 MNHEY, CDR2 SVGAGI. Trimming cost V 4 bases and J 0 bases; bases outside gene matches: 4. The CDR3 has 16 amino acids. CDR3 loop: CASSSGLAGYSYEQYF. The CDR3 DNA reads TGTGCCAGCAGTTCCGGACTAGCGGGATACTCCTACGAGCAGTACTTC.